Below are 13 T cell receptor beta chains sequenced from a single sample in a study of CD8 T cells in ankylosing spondylitis (dated by TCRdb to 2016 to 2017). The method was 5' RACE. The sequencer was an Illumina HiSeq 2500. Using fastp at Q25 and MiXCR, TCRdb reprocessed the public reads and kept productive beta chains. Each CDR3 protein appears once, grouped with its most common genes and DNA. The sample table contains around 120,000 distinct CDR3 sequences; only one count was recorded for approximately 13% of them. The ten largest clones add up to 3% of the sample. What was sequenced was blood, either unsorted or a sorted T cell fraction (not recorded which). These receptor sequences come from a female donor with ankylosing spondylitis or in good health (not recorded which).

This clonotype was recorded many times. This sequence joins TRBV11-2 and TRBJ1-1, with D possibly TRBD1 on 6 matching bases. From germline, CDR1 is SGHAT and CDR2 FQNNGV. V lost 5 bases, J lost 3 bases, and 22 bases lay in between. This CDR3 is 17 amino acids long. The CDR3 loop reads CASSQTQGILTDTEAFF. The CDR3 coding sequence is TGTGCCAGCAGCCAAACACAGGGCATCCTAACCGACACTGAAGCTTTCTTT.

This clonotype was observed a few times. This chain links TRBV20-1 with TRBJ2-1; TRBD2 matches at 10 bases. Germline V gene lookup returns CDR1 DFQATT and CDR2 SNEGSKA (reference sequence). The CDR3 extends over 14 amino acids. The V and J ends lost 6 bases and 7 bases, in that order; junction bases with no gene match: 9. CDR3 bases: TGCAGTGCCCCGCCCCGGACTAGCGGAAATGAGCAGTTCTTC. Translating it yields CSAPPRTSGNEQFF.

This rearrangement joins TRBV27 to TRBJ2-7; TRBD2 matches 14 bases. Looked up from germline, CDR1 is MNHEY and CDR2 is SMNVEV (reference sequence). The V and J ends lost 8 bases and 6 bases, in that order; junction bases with no gene match: 9. This CDR3 has 15 residues. DNA for the CDR3: TGTGCCAGCTCTCTGGGGACTAGCGGGAGAAGCGAGCAGTACTTC. It yields the protein CASSLGTSGRSEQYF.

This chain connects TRBV30 to TRBJ2-5; TRBD2 matches at 7 bases. Trimming removed 4 bases from V and 6 bases from J; junction bases left unmatched: 8. Germline-derived CDR1 and CDR2 are GTSNPN and SVGIG (reference sequence). The CDR3 consists of 13 residues. CDR3 nucleotides: TGTGCCTGGATAAGTGGGAGGGCTAAGACCCAGTACTTC. Residues: CAWISGRAKTQYF.

This clonotype came up a few times. The chain carries TRBV29-1 and TRBJ1-1, with D uncertain. Germline CDR1 and CDR2: SQVTM and ANQGSEA. V was shortened by 8 bases and J by 0 bases, with 13 bases between the two germline ends. This CDR3 comprises 13 residues. The CDR3: CSTAQTMNTEAFF. The CDR3 nucleotides are TGCAGCACCGCACAGACAATGAACACTGAAGCTTTCTTT. Full variable domain (remainder filled in from reference TRBV29-1 and TRBJ1-1): SAVISQKPSRDICQRGTSLTIQCQVDSQVTMMFWYRQQPGQSLTLIATANQGSEATYESGFVIDKFPISRPNLTFSTLTVSNMSPEDSSIYLCSTAQTMNTEAFFGQGTRLTVV.

This chain uses TRBV29-1 with TRBJ1-1; D is ambiguous. V lost 4 bases and J lost 0, with 6 bases in between. This CDR3 comprises 12 residues. Germline assignment: CDR1 SQVTM and CDR2 ANQGSEA. CDR3 DNA: TGCAGCGTTGGCTATATGAACACTGAAGCTTTCTTT. Translated: CSVGYMNTEAFF.

This clonotype was observed at least ten times. This chain uses TRBV10-2 with TRBJ1-5; D might be TRBD1 (6 bases). The CDR3 runs to 16 residues. V shed 2 bases and J shed 5 bases, with 16 bases lying between them. The V gene's germline CDR1 is WSHSY and CDR2 SAAADI. The CDR3 DNA is TGCGCCAGCAGTGAGCAATTTAAACAGGGAGATCAGCCCCAGCATTTT. This translates into CASSEQFKQGDQPQHF.

This clonotype was observed at least ten times. The V and J genes are TRBV6-1 and TRBJ1-6; D unresolved. CDR1 is MNHNS and CDR2 is SASEGT in the germline V gene. V lost 7 bases and J 10 bases, leaving 23 bases between the germline ends. There are 16 residues in the CDR3. DNA of the CDR3: TGTGCCAGCACCCCCAGCGGTCTCCTGAGCGGATCACCCCTCCACTTT. Residues: CASTPSGLLSGSPLHF.

The table lists this clonotype with many counts. CDR3 region: CASSPGGDSLSTEAFF. CDR3 sequence (DNA): TGTGCCAGCAGCCCTGGAGGGGACAGTTTATCCACTGAAGCTTTCTTT. The V call is TRBV5-4, the J call TRBJ1-1; 7 nucleotides match TRBD1. There are 16 residues in the CDR3. The J segment lost 4 bases and the V segment lost 4 bases, leaving 13 bases of the junction unmatched. Germline CDR1 and CDR2: SGHNT and YYREEE (reference sequence).

This clonotype was seen a handful of times. V usage is TRBV25-1 and J usage is TRBJ2-3; TRBD2 matches 13 bases. With V trimmed by 7 bases and J by 6 bases, 7 bases remained unmatched. The germline V gene has CDR1 MGHDK and CDR2 SYGVNS. This CDR3 comprises 15 residues. The CDR3 loop reads CASTGLAGVGDTQYF. CDR3 coding DNA: TGTGCCAGCACCGGACTAGCGGGAGTGGGGGATACGCAGTATTTT.

The chain joins TRBV5-1 to TRBJ2-3, with a tentative D call TRBD1 (6 bases). Germline V gene sequence: CDR1 SGHRS, CDR2 YFSETQ. Between the trimmed V and J ends, which lost 0 bases and 3 bases, there was a span of 8 bases. There are 14 residues in the CDR3. Here the CDR3 reads CASSLGDKTDTQYF. The CDR3 DNA is TGCGCCAGCAGCTTGGGGGACAAGACAGATACGCAGTATTTT.

The chain links TRBV6-2 or TRBV6-3 to TRBJ2-4; 7 bases map to TRBD1. Trimming removed 7 bases from V and 1 base from J; junction bases left unmatched: 7. CDR1 and CDR2 (germline): MNHEY, SVGEGT. The CDR3 loop spans 15 amino acids. CDR3 nucleotide sequence: TGTGCCAGCACCTTCACAGGGGAGGCCAAAAACATTCAGTACTTC. As protein: CASTFTGEAKNIQYF.

On this clonotype itself: This may stem from a read error, because a much larger clone lies one nucleotide away. The chain combines TRBV15 with TRBJ2-1; no firm D call. V was trimmed by 1 base and J by 12 bases, leaving 13 bases between them. CDR3 length equals 13 residues. From germline, CDR1 is LNHNV and CDR2 YYDKDF (reference sequence). CDR3: CATSRVGSIVQFF. In DNA form, the CDR3 reads TGTGCCACCAGCAGAGTCGGCTCGATTGTGCAGTTCTTC.